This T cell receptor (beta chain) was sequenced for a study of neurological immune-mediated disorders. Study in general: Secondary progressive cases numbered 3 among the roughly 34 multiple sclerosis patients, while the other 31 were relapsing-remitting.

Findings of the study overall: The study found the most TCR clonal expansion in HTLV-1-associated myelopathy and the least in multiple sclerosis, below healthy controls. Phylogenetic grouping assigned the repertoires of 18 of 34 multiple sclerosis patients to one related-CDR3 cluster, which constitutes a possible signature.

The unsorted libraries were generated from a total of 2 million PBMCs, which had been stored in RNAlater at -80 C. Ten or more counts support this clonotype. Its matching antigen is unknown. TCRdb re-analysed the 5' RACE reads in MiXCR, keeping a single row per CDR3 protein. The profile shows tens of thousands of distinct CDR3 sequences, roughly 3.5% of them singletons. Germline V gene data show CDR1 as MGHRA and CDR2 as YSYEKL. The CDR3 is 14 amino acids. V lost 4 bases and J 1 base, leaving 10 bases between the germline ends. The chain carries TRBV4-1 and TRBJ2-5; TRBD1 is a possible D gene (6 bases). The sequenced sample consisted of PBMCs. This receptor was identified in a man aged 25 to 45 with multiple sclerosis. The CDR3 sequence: CASSLGTSQETQYF. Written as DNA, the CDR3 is TGCGCCAGCAGCCTCGGGACAAGCCAAGAGACCCAGTACTTC.